This TCR beta chain was observed in a study of cytomegalovirus exposure and HLA in healthy donors. Turning to the study itself: Some 180 million T cells yielded some 120 million unique TCR beta sequences in earlier analysis. General study findings and limits: In a later analysis, TCR beta V- and J-gene trimming was associated with a missense DCLRE1C variant. According to an earlier analysis, most TCR beta V segments yielded productive rearrangements about 87% or about 30% of the time. Under in vitro conditions, three CMV-associated chains were confirmed as specific for CMV antigens.

On this clone: Antigen specificity is unknown.

Germline V gene lookup returns CDR1 GTSNPN and CDR2 SVGIG (reference sequence). This CDR3 has 16 amino acids. 13 Jbeta primers and 60 Vbeta primers were used for the PCR. Assay: immunoSEQ multiplex PCR; the TCRdb copy retains only in-frame clones and omits some. Of some 100,000 clones listed, about 70% are singletons. The chain has TRBV30 and TRBJ2-5; 8 positions agree with TRBD1. The J call is in doubt because the DNA end fits TRBJ2-7 better. The receptor comes from a woman in her thirties or forties in good health and CMV-seropositive. The sample taken for sequencing was PBMCs. The CDR3 DNA follows: TGTGCCTGGAGTGTAGGCGTCGGACAGGGTACCCACGAGCAGTACTTC. Protein sequence: CAWSVGVGQGTHEQYF.